Reported below is one TCR beta chain. Since a much larger clone is just one base distant, this may be a read error. This is likely a read error, given that the CDR3 carries no conserved phenylalanine or tryptophan at its end. The source material, RNA transcripts, was used to amplify TCR beta CDR3 regions. In the first-round RT-PCR of the TCR CDR3, the HTBI primer set was used. One entry per CDR3 protein, called by TCRdb with MiXCR from the multiplex PCR reads. The repertoire holds around 580,000 distinct CDR3 sequences, with around 42% as singletons. CDR1 SNHLY and CDR2 FYNNEI come from the germline V gene. Trimming took off 3 bases at V and 8 bases at J, with 4 bases between the two ends. CDR3 length: 11 residues. The data derive from a study of T cells in Graves' hyperthyroidism and ophthalmopathy.

This clonotype was obtained from a woman aged 18-35 years with Graves' hyperthyroidism. The sequenced material came from peripheral blood or thyroid tissue (not recorded which). V gene TRBV2 combines with J gene TRBJ1-4; D call uncertain. The CDR3 reads CASSDREKLFL. CDR3 nucleotide sequence: TGTGCCAGCAGTGACAGGGAAAAACTGTTTCTT.